This T cell receptor (beta chain) comes out of a study of blood T cell repertoires in COVID-19. This clone has a handful of counts. CDR1 is LNHDA, CDR2 SQIVND, per germline (reference sequence). The V segment lost 5 bases and the J segment 2 bases; nucleotides outside the gene matches: 4. The CDR3 spans 14 residues. Method: immunoSEQ multiplex PCR; TCRdb's copy keeps in-frame clones and lacks some. The table lists about 260,000 clones, around 89% of them singletons. This TCR was recovered from a man aged 55 to 70 who had recovered from COVID-19. The chain combines TRBV19 with TRBJ2-3; 7 bases are shared with TRBD1. The sample comprised peripheral blood. The chain's CDR3 is CASSSGGSTDTQYF. CDR3 nucleotide sequence: TGTGCCAGTAGTTCAGGGGGATCCACAGATACGCAGTATTTT.